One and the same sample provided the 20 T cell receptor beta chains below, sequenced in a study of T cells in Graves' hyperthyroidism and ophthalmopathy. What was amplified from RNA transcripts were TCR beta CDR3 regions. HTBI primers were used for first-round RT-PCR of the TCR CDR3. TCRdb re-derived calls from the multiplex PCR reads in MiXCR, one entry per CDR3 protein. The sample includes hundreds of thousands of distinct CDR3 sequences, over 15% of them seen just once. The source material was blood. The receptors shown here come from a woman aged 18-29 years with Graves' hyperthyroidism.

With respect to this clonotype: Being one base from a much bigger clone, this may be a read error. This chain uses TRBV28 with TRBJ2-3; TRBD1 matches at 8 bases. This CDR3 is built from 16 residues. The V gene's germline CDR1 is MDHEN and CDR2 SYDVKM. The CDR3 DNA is TGTGCCAACACAGGACAGGGAACAGTTGTCACAGATACGCGGTATTTT. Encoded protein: CANTGQGTVVTDTRYF.

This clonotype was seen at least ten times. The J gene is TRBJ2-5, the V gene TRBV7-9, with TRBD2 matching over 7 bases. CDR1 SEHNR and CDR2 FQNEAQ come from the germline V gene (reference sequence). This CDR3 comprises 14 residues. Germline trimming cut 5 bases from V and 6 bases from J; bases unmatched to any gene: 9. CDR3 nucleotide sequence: TGTGCCAGCAGCGAAACTGGACTAGACAAGACCCAGTACTTC. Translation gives CASSETGLDKTQYF.

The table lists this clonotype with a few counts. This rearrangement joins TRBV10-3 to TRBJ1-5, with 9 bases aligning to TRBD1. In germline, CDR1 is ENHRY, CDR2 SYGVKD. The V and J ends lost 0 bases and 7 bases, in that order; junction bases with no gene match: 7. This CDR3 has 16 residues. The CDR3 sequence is CAISESDRGRRQPQHF. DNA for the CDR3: TGTGCCATCAGTGAGTCGGACAGGGGCCGACGGCAGCCCCAGCATTTT.

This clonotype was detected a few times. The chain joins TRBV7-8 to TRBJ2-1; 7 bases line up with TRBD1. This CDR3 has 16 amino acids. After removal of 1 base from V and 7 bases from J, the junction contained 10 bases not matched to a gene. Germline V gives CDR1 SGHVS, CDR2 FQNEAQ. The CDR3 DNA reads TGTGCCAGCAGCTTAGGACGACAGGGATTTTGGAATGAGCAGTTCTTC. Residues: CASSLGRQGFWNEQFF.

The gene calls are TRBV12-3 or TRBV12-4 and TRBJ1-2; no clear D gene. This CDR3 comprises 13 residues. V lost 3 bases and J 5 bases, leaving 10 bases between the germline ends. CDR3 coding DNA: TGTGCCAGCAGTTTTGGCTCTCGGTATGGCTACACCTTC. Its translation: CASSFGSRYGYTF.

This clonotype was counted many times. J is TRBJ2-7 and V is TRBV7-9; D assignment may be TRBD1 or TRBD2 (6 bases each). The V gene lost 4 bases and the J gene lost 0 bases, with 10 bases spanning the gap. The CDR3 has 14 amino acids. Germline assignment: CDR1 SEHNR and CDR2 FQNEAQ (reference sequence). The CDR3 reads CASSSGAHSYEQYF. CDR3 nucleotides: TGTGCCAGCAGCTCGGGGGCTCACTCCTACGAGCAGTACTTC. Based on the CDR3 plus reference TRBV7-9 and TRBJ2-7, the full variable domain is DTGVSQNPRHKITKRGQNVTFRCDPISEHNRLYWYRQTLGQGPEFLTYFQNEAQLEKSRLLSDRFSAERPKGSFSTLEIQRTEQGDSAMYLCASSSGAHSYEQYFGPGTRLTVT.

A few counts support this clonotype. CDR3 residues: CASGPRHEQYF. The CDR3, as DNA: TGTGCCAGCGGCCCGAGGCACGAGCAGTACTTC. The V gene is TRBV12-3 or TRBV12-4, the J gene TRBJ2-7; D not certain. CDR3 length equals 11 residues. Trimming removed 8 bases from V and 5 bases from J, with 10 bases in between.

CDR3 nucleotide sequence: TGTGCCAGCAGCACTGATCCAGCCTCCTACAATGAGCAGTTCTTC. Translated: CASSTDPASYNEQFF. The rearrangement joins TRBV11-2 to TRBJ2-1, with unresolved D. Germline lookup yields CDR1 SGHAT and CDR2 FQNNGV. The ends were cut back, 5 bases at V and 0 bases at J, with 11 bases in the middle. CDR3 length equals 15 residues.

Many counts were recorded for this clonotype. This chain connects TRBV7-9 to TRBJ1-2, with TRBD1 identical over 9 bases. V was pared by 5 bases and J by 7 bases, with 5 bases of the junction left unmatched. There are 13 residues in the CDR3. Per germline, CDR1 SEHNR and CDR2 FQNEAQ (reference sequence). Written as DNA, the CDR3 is TGTGCCAGCAGCGTCGGGACAGGGTTTGGCTACACCTTC. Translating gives CASSVGTGFGYTF.

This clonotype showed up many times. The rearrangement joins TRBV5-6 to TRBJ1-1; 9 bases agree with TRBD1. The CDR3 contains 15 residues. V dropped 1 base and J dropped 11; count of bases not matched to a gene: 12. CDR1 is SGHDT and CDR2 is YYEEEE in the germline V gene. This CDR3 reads CASSLRDRDVKPAFF. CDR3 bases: TGTGCCAGCAGCTTGCGGGACAGGGATGTGAAGCCGGCTTTCTTT. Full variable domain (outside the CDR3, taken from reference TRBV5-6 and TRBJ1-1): DAGVTQSPTHLIKTRGQQVTLRCSPKSGHDTVSWYQQALGQGPQFIFQYYEEEERQRGNFPDRFSGHQFPNYSSELNVNALLLGDSALYLCASSLRDRDVKPAFFGQGTRLTVV.

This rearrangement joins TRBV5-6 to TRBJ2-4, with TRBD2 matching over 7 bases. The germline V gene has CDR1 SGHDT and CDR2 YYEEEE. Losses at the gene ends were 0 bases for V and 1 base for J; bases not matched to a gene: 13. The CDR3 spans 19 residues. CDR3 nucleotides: TGTGCCAGCAGCTTGGCAGGTGGGAGGGCCGGAGGGGCCAAAAACATTCAGTACTTC. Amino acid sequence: CASSLAGGRAGGAKNIQYF.

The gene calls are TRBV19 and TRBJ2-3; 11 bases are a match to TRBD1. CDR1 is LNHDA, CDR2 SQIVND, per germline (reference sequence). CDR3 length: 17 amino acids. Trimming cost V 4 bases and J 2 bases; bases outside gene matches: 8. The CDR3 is CASSTRWTGGNTDTQYF. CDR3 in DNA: TGTGCCAGTAGTACGAGATGGACAGGGGGCAACACAGATACGCAGTATTTT.

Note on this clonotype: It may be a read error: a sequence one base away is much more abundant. CDR3 sequence reads: CASSFSSLERYEQFF. Here the CDR3 DNA reads TGCGCCAGCAGCTTCTCTTCATTAGAGCGCTACGAGCAGTTCTTC. The chain combines TRBV5-1 with TRBJ2-7; D unresolved. The J call may be mistaken, given a closer DNA end match to TRBJ2-1. The CDR3 is made up of 15 amino acids. Germline CDR1 SGHRS, CDR2 YFSETQ.

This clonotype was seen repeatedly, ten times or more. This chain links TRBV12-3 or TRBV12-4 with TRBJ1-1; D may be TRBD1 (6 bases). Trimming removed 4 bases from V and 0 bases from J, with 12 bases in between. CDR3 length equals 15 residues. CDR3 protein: CASSWGGGMNTEAFF. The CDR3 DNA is TGTGCCAGCAGTTGGGGAGGGGGTATGAACACTGAAGCTTTCTTT.

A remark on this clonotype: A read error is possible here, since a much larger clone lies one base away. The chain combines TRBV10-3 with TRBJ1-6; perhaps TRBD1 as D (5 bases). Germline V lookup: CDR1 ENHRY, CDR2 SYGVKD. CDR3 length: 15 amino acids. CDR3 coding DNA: TGTGCCACCAGTTCACAGGCAGCATATAATTCACCCCTCCACTTT. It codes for CATSSQAAYNSPLHF.

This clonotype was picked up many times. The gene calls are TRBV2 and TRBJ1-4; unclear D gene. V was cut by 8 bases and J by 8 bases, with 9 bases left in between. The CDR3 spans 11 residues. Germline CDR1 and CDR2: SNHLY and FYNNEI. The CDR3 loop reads CASGDIEKLFF. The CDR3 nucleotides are TGTGCCAGCGGCGACATAGAAAAACTGTTTTTT.

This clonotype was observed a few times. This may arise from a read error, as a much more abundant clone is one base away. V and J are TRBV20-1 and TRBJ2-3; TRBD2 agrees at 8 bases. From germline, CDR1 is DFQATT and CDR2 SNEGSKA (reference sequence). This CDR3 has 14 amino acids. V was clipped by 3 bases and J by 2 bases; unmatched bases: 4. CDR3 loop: CSASGGADTDTQYF. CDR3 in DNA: TGCAGTGCTAGCGGGGGGGCTGACACAGATACGCAGTATTTT.

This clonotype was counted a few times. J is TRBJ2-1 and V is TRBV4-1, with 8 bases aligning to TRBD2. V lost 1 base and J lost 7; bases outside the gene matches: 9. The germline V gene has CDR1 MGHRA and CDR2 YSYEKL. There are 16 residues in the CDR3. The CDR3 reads CASSQAYMAGGNEQFF. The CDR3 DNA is TGCGCCAGCAGCCAAGCTTATATGGCGGGAGGTAATGAGCAGTTCTTC.

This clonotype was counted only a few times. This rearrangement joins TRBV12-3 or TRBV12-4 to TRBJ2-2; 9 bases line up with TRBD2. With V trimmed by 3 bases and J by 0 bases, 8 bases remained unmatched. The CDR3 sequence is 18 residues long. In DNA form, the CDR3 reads TGTGCCAGCAGTTTCAAGCGGGGGGTTTTCACGAACACCGGGGAGCTGTTTTTT. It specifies CASSFKRGVFTNTGELFF.

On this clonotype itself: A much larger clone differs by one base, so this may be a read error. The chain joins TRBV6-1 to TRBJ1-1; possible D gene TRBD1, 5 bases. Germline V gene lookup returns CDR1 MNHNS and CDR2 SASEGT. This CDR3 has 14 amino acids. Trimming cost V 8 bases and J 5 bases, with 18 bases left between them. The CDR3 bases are TGTGCCAGCGGTACAAGGGGAGTGGGGACTGAAGCTTTCTTT. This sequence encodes CASGTRGVGTEAFF.